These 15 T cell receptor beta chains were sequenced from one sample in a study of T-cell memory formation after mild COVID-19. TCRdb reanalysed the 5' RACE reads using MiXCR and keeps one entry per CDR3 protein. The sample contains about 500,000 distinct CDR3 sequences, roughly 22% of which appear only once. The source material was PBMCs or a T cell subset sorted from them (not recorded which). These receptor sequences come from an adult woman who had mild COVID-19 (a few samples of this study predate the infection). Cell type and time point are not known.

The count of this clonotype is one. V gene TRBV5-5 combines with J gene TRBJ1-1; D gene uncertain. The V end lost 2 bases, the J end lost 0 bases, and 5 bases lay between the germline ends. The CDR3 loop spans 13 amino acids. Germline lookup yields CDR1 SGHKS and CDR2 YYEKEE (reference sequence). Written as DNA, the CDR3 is TGTGCCAGCAGCTTCACACTGAACACTGAAGCTTTCTTT. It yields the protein CASSFTLNTEAFF. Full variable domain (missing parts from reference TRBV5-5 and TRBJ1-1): DAGVTQSPTHLIKTRGQQVTLRCSPISGHKSVSWYQQVLGQGPQFIFQYYEKEERGRGNFPDRFSARQFPNYSSELNVNALLLGDSALYLCASSFTLNTEAFFGQGTRLTVV.

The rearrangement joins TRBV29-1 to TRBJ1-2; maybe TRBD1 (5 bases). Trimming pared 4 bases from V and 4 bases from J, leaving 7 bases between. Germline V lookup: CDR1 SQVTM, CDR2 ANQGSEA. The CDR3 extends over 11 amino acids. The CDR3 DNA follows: TGCAGCGTTGGTACAGGCTATGGCTACACCTTC. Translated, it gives CSVGTGYGYTF.

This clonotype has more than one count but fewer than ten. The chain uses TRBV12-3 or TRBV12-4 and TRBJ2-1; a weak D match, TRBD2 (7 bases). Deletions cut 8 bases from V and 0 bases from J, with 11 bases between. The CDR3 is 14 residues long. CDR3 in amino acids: CASGGGLSYNEQFF. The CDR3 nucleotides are TGTGCCAGCGGGGGGGGGCTCTCCTACAATGAGCAGTTCTTC.

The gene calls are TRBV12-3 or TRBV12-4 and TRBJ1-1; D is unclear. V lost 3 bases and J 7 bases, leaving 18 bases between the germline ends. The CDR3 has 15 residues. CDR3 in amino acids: CASSFPAGGGFEAFF. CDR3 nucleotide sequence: TGTGCCAGCAGTTTCCCGGCAGGTGGAGGGTTTGAAGCTTTCTTT.

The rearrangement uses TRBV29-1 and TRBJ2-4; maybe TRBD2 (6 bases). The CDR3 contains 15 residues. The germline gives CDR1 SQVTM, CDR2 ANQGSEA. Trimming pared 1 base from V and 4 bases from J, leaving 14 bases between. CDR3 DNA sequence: TGCAGCGTTGAAGGAGGAGGGTCGGGGAAAAACATTCAGTACTTC. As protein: CSVEGGGSGKNIQYF.

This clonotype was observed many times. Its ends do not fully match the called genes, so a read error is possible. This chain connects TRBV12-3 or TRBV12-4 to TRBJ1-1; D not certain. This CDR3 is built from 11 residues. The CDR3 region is CASSLGAEAFF. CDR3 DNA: TGTGCCAGCAGCTTAGGCGCAGAAGCTTTCTTT.

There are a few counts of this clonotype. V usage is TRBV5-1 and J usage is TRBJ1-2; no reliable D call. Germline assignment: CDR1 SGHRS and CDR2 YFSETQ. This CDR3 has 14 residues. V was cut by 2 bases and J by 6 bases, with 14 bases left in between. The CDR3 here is CASSLQDPRDGYTF. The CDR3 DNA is TGCGCCAGCAGCTTACAAGACCCCCGGGATGGCTACACCTTC.

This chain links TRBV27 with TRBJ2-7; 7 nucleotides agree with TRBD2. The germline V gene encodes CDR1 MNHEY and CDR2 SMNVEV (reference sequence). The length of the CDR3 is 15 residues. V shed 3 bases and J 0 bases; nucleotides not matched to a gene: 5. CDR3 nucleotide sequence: TGTGCCAGCAGTTTGAGCGGGGCTCACTCCTACGAGCAGTACTTC. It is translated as CASSLSGAHSYEQYF.

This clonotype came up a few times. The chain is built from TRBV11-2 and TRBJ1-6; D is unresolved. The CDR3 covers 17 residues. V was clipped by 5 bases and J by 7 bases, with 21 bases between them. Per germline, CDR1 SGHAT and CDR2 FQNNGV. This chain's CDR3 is CASSRVGRSVRNSPLHF. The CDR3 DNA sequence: TGTGCCAGCAGCCGAGTCGGGCGTTCCGTGAGGAATTCACCCCTCCACTTT.

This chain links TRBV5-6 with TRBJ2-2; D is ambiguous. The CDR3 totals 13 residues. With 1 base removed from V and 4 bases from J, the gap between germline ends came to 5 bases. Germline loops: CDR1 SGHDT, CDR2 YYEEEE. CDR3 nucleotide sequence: TGTGCCAGCAGCTTGTACCTCACCGGGGAGCTGTTTTTT. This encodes CASSLYLTGELFF.

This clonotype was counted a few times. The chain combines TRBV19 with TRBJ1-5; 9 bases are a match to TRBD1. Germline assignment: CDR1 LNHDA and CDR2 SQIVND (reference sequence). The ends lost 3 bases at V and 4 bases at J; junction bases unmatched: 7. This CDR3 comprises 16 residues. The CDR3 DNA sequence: TGTGCCAGTAGTATGCTCGGGACAGGGCCAAATCAGCCCCAGCATTTT. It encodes CASSMLGTGPNQPQHF.

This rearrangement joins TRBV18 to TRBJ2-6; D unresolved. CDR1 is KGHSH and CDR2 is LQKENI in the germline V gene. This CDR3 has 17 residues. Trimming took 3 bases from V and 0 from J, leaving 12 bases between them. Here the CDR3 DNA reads TGTGCCAGCTCACCCCAGGTCTCGTCCTCTGGGGCCAACGTCCTGACTTTC. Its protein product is CASSPQVSSSGANVLTF.

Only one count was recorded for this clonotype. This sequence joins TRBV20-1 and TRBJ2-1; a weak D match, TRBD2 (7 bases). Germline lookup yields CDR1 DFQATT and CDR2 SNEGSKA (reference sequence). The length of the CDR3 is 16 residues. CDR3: CSASRGAVVPYNEQFF. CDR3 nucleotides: TGCAGCGCATCACGGGGGGCTGTTGTACCCTACAATGAGCAGTTCTTC.

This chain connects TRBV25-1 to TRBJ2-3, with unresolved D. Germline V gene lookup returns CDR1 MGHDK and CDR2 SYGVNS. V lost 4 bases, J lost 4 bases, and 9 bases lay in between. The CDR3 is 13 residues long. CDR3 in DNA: TGTGCCAGCAGTGCCCTCGGCCCAGATACGCAGTATTTT. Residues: CASSALGPDTQYF.

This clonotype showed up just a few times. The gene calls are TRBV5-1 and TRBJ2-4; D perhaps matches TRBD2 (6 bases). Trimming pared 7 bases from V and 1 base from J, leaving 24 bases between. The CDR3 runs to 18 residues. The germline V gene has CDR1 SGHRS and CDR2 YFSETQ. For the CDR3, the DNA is TGCGCCAGCGCCGTGGGGGGACTGCCTATGAGGGCCAAAAACATTCAGTACTTC. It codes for CASAVGGLPMRAKNIQYF.